This TCR beta chain was identified in a study of patients and donors after allogeneic stem cell transplantation. The CDR3 extends over 13 amino acids. Trimming pared 5 bases from V and 5 bases from J, leaving 12 bases between. Germline CDR1 KGHSH, CDR2 LQKENI. From the RT-PCR reads, TCRdb called clonotypes with MiXCR, one entry per CDR3 protein. The profile shows a few hundred thousand distinct CDR3 sequences, more than 35% of them singletons. This sequence was found in a human donor who was either an allogeneic HSCT recipient or a stem cell or donor lymphocyte infusion donor (not recorded which). It is not recorded whose cells these are; they may come from a transplant donor. The sequenced material came from blood, either unsorted or a sorted T cell fraction (not recorded which). The chain joins TRBV18 to TRBJ1-2; no clear D. DNA for the CDR3: TGTGCCAGCTCATTAGTCGGGCATTATGGCTACACCTTC. Translating gives CASSLVGHYGYTF.